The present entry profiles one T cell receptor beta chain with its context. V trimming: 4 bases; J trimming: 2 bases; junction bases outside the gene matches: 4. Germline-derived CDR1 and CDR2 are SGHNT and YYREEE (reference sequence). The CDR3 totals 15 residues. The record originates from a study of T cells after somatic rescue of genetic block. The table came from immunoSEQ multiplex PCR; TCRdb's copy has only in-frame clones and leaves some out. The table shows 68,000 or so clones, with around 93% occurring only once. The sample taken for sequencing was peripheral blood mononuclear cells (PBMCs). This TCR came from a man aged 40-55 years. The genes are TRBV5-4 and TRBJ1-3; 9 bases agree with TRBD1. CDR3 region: CASSETGGPGNTIYF. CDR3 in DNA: TGTGCCAGCAGCGAGACAGGGGGACCTGGAAACACCATATATTTT.